The 10 T cell receptor beta chains below all came from one sample that was sequenced in a study of blood T cell repertoires in COVID-19. TCRdb's table, derived via immunoSEQ multiplex PCR, lists solely in-frame clones and lacks some. The sample carries 300,000 to 400,000 clones, approximately 90% recorded once. Sequencing was done on a sample of peripheral blood. The receptors derive from a young man with COVID-19, enrolled during active disease.

This rearrangement joins TRBV9 to TRBJ2-3, with D tentatively TRBD2 (5 bases). The CDR3 has 16 residues. CDR1 and CDR2 (germline): SGDLS, YYNGEE. Trimming pared 1 base from V and 0 bases from J, leaving 12 bases between. The CDR3 region is CASSVRGLTSTDTQYF. CDR3 in DNA: TGTGCCAGCAGCGTACGGGGTTTAACTAGCACAGATACGCAGTATTTT. Full variable domain (outside the CDR3, taken from reference TRBV9 and TRBJ2-3): DSGVTQTPKHLITATGQRVTLRCSPRSGDLSVYWYQQSLDQGLQFLIQYYNGEERAKGNILERFSAQQFPDLHSELNLSSLELGDSALYFCASSVRGLTSTDTQYFGPGTRLTVL.

The rearrangement joins TRBV4-3 to TRBJ2-2; D gene ambiguous. V dropped 2 bases and J dropped 5 bases, with 6 bases sitting between them. Germline V lookup: CDR1 LGHNA, CDR2 YSLEER. The CDR3 consists of 13 residues. The chain's CDR3 is CASSQTVTGELFF. The DNA of the CDR3 is TGCGCCAGCAGCCAAACAGTTACCGGGGAGCTGTTTTTT.

The rearrangement uses TRBV24-1 and TRBJ1-5; 8 bases fit TRBD1. Germline CDR1 and CDR2: KGHDR and SFDVKD. The V segment lost 7 bases and the J segment 7 bases; nucleotides outside the gene matches: 8. This CDR3 is built from 14 residues. The CDR3 DNA follows: TGTGCCACCAGATCGGACAGGGAGGACCAGCCCCAGCATTTT. Translation gives CATRSDREDQPQHF.

The chain joins TRBV7-9 to TRBJ2-7, with 11 bases matching TRBD1. V gave up 5 bases and J gave up 3 bases; unmatched junction bases: 6. Per the germline V gene, CDR1 is SEHNR and CDR2 is FQNEAQ (reference sequence). CDR3 length equals 15 residues. CDR3 sequence: CASSTTGTGGYEQYF. Written as DNA, the CDR3 is TGTGCCAGCAGCACGACCGGGACAGGGGGCTACGAGCAGTACTTC.

This sequence joins TRBV28 and TRBJ2-7; 7 positions agree with TRBD2. J lost 7 bases, V lost 6 bases, and 12 bases had no gene match. The CDR3 contains 14 residues. CDR1 and CDR2 (germline): MDHEN, SYDVKM. CDR3 DNA: TGTGCCAGCAGAACCTGGCCGGGAGCGGGGGAGCAGTACTTC. As protein: CASRTWPGAGEQYF.

This chain links TRBV2 with TRBJ2-5; 9 bases map to TRBD1. V shed 3 bases, J shed 6 bases, and the junction held 5 bases outside the gene matches. Germline lookup yields CDR1 SNHLY and CDR2 FYNNEI. This CDR3 comprises 14 residues. The CDR3 loop reads CASSEDRGLKTQYF. The CDR3 bases are TGTGCCAGCAGTGAGGACAGGGGCCTAAAGACCCAGTACTTC.

The genes are TRBV5-1 and TRBJ2-7; D gene unclear. Trimming took 0 bases from V and 3 from J, leaving 10 bases between them. CDR3 length equals 14 residues. In germline, CDR1 is SGHRS, CDR2 YFSETQ. CDR3: CASSLGDFGYEQYF. CDR3 sequence (DNA): TGCGCCAGCAGCTTGGGAGACTTCGGCTACGAGCAGTACTTC. The variable domain in full, with the rest retrieved from reference TRBV5-1 and TRBJ2-7, is KAGVTQTPRYLIKTRGQQVTLSCSPISGHRSVSWYQQTPGQGLQFLFEYFSETQRNKGNFPGRFSGRQFSNSRSEMNVSTLELGDSALYLCASSLGDFGYEQYFGPGTRLTVT.

V gene TRBV27 combines with J gene TRBJ2-6; D remains ambiguous. Between the trimmed V and J ends, which lost 2 bases and 4 bases, there was a span of 9 bases. The germline gives CDR1 MNHEY, CDR2 SMNVEV (reference sequence). The CDR3 has 15 amino acids. CDR3 in DNA: TGTGCCAGCAGTTTAACCGGCAGGGGGGCCAACGTCCTGACTTTC. This encodes CASSLTGRGANVLTF.

V gene TRBV19 combines with J gene TRBJ2-1; 7 nucleotides align to TRBD2. This CDR3 has 17 amino acids. Germline loops: CDR1 LNHDA, CDR2 SQIVND (reference sequence). The trim removed 5 bases at V and 9 bases at J, leaving 19 bases unmatched. As DNA, the CDR3 is TGTGCCAGTAGTCCCGCCCTGGGAGCGGGAAAAGGAGGTGAGCAGTTCTTC. Translation: CASSPALGAGKGGEQFF.

The rearrangement uses TRBV24-1 and TRBJ2-2, with TRBD2 identical over 12 bases. V shed 3 bases and J 5 bases; nucleotides not matched to a gene: 3. CDR3 size: 16 residues. CDR1 and CDR2 from the germline V gene are KGHDR and SFDVKD. CDR3 region: CATSDASGGVTGELFF. CDR3 in DNA: TGTGCCACCAGTGATGCTAGCGGGGGGGTGACCGGGGAGCTGTTTTTT.